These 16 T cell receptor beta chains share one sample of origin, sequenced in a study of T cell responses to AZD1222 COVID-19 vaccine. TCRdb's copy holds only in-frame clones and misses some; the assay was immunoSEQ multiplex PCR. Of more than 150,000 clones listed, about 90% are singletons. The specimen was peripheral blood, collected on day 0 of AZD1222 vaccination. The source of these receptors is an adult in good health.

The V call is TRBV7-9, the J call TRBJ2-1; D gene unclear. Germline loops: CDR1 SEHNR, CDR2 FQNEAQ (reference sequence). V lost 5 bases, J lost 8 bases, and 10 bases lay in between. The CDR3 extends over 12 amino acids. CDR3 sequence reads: CASSPGTYEQFF. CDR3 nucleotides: TGTGCCAGCAGCCCTGGAACGTATGAGCAGTTCTTC.

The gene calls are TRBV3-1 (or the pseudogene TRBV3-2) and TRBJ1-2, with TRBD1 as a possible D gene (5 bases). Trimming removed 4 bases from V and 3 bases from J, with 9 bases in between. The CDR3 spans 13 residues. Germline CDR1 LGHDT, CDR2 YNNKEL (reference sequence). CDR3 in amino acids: CASSPGTDYGYTF. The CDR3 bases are TGTGCCAGCAGCCCTGGGACCGACTATGGCTACACCTTC.

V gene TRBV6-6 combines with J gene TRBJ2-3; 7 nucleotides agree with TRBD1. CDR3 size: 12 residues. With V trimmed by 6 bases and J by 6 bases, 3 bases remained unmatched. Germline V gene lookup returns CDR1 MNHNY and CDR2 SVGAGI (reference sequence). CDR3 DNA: TGTGCCAGCAGGACAGGGCTTGATACGCAGTATTTT. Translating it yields CASRTGLDTQYF.

CDR3: CASSLSGERTIGYTF. The CDR3 nucleotides are TGTGCCAGCAGCTTGTCCGGGGAACGCACCATTGGCTACACCTTC. The J gene is TRBJ1-2, the V gene TRBV5-8; D is unclear. Germline CDR1 and CDR2: SGHTS and YDEGEE. This CDR3 is 15 amino acids long. The V gene lost 1 base and the J gene lost 7 bases, with 17 bases spanning the gap.

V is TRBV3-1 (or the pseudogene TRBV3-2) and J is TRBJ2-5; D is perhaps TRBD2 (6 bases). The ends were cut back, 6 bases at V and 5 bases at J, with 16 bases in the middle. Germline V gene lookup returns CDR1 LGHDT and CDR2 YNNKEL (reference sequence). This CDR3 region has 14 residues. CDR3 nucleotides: TGTGCCAGCAGTTCCCGACGGGGGAGGGAGACCCAGTACTTC. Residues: CASSSRRGRETQYF.

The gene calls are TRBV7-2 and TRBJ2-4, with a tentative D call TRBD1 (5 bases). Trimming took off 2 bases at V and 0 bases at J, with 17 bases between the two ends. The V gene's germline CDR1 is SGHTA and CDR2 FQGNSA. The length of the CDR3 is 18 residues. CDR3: CASSLLRRAPLAKNIQYF. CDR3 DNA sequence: TGTGCCAGCAGCTTACTACGCAGGGCACCACTAGCCAAAAACATTCAGTACTTC.

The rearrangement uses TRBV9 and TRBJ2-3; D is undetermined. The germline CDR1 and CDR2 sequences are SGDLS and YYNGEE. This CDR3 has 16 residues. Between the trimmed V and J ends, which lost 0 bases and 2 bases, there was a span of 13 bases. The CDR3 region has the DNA TGTGCCAGCAGCGTAGGCGACGGGTCTTTCACAGATACGCAGTATTTT. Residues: CASSVGDGSFTDTQYF.

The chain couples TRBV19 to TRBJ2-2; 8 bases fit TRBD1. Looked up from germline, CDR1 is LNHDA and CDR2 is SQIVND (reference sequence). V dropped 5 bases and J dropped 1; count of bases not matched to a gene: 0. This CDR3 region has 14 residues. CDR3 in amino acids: CASSDRGNTGELFF. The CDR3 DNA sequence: TGTGCCAGTAGTGACAGGGGGAACACCGGGGAGCTGTTTTTT.

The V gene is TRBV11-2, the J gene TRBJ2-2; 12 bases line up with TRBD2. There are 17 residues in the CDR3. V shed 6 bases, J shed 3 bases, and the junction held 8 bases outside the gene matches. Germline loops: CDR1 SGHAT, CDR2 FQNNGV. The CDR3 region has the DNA TGTGCCAGCAGAGAAGGACTAGCGGGGCGGTACACCGGGGAGCTGTTTTTT. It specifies CASREGLAGRYTGELFF.

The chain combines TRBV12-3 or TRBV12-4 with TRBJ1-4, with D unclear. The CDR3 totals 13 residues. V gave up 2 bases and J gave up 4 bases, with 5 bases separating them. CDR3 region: CASSLNGNEKLFF. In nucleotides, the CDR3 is TGTGCCAGCAGTTTAAACGGTAATGAAAAACTGTTTTTT.

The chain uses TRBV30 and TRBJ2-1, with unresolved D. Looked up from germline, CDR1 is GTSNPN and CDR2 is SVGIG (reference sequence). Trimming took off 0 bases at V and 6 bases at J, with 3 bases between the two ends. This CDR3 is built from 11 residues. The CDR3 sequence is CAWSVSNEQFF. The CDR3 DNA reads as TGTGCCTGGAGTGTGTCCAATGAGCAGTTCTTC.

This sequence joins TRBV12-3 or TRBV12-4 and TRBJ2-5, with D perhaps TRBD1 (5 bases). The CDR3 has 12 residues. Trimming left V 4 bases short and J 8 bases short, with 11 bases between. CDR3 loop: CASSSPGNTQYF. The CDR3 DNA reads TGTGCCAGCAGTTCGCCAGGGAATACCCAGTACTTC.

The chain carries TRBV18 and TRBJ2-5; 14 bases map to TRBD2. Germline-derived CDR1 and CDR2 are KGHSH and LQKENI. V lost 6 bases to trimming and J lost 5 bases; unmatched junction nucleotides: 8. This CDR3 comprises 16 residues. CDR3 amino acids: CASSPGLAGEGETQYF. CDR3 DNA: TGTGCCAGCTCTCCGGGACTAGCGGGAGAGGGCGAGACCCAGTACTTC.

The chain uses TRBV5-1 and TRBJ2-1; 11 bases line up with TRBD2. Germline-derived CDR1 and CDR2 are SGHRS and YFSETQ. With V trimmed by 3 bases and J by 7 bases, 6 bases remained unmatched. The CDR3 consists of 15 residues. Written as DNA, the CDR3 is TGCGCCAGCAGCTCCATAGCGGGGGGGCCTAATGAGCAGTTCTTC. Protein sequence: CASSSIAGGPNEQFF.

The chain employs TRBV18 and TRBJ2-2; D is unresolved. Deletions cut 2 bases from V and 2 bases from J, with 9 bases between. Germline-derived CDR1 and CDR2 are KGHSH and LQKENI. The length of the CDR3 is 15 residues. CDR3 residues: CASSPGQINTGELFF. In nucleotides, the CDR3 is TGTGCCAGCTCACCAGGCCAGATCAACACCGGGGAGCTGTTTTTT.

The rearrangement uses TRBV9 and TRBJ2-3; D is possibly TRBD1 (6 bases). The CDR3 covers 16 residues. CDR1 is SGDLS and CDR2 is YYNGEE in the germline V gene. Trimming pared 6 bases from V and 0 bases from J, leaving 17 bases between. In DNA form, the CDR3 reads TGTGCCAGCACCCCCGCGACAGGTTCTAGCACAGATACGCAGTATTTT. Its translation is CASTPATGSSTDTQYF.